This T cell receptor (beta chain) is from a study of identifying expanded T cells in peripheral blood. Study results and caveats: Variance in clone template counts between two-week samples significantly increased with total template count across all healthy donors.

A remark on this clone: What it recognizes is unknown.

The V and J ends lost 4 bases and 0 bases respectively, with 9 bases between them. This CDR3 spans 15 amino acids. CDR1 and CDR2 (germline): MNHNS, SASEGT. Healthy donors had no documented immune events, such as infections, while sampled. Sequencing used immunoSEQ multiplex PCR; TCRdb keeps in-frame clones, though not all of them. The sample contains about 50,000 clones, approximately 82% of which appear only once. This clonotype was obtained from a person aged 18 to 75 in good health. The rearrangement links TRBV6-1 to TRBJ2-2, with D perhaps matching TRBD1 (5 bases). The sample comprised blood. The CDR3 is CASSVSRANTGELFF. The DNA for the CDR3 is TGTGCCAGCAGTGTTTCCAGGGCGAACACCGGGGAGCTGTTTTTT.